This entry concerns a single T cell receptor (beta chain). What it recognizes is unknown. The data stem from a study of shared clonotypes between healthy human individuals. Study-level background: For every donor, three CD4 naive, three CD4 memory, two CD8 naive and one CD8 memory plates were used.

CD45RO negativity and positive selection for CCR7 defined naive CD8 cells, a population that excluded terminally differentiated effector memory CD45RA+ cells. Every donor was a Caucasian adult from Nashville, Tennessee. Whole-study results and caveats: Incompleteness in sorted-subset sequencing, despite large depth, was shown by rarefaction.

In the original analysis: Because ImmunoSEQ provided only junction sequences with no quality scores, the filtering differed. Sequenced by immunoSEQ multiplex PCR; TCRdb stores in-frame clones only, minus some. V and J calls and clone size are those listed in that table; D and trimming were worked out from the DNA. This table has some 580,000 clones, 95% to 98% appearing once. The TCR originated in a man between 25 and 39 years old in good health. The sample taken for sequencing was naive CD8+ T cells sorted from blood.

CDR3 amino acids: CASSHPGQDNEQFF. The CDR3 DNA reads as TGCGCCAGCAGCCACCCGGGACAGGACAATGAGCAGTTCTTC. The V call is TRBV4-1, the J call TRBJ2-1, with TRBD1 matching 8 bases. Germline V gene lookup returns CDR1 MGHRA and CDR2 YSYEKL. V trimming: 3 bases; J trimming: 5 bases; junction bases outside the gene matches: 3. The CDR3 spans 14 residues.